Listed below are T cell receptor beta chains from one sample, sequenced in a study of shared clonotypes between healthy human individuals. Sequencing was performed with immunoSEQ multiplex PCR; in TCRdb, only in-frame clones are kept and a portion is missing. The sample consists of about 1.1 million clones, approximately 75% of them appearing once. Sample: memory CD4+ T cells from PBMCs. Every receptor here comes from a young man in good health. Some clones in this sample may be carry-over from other donors' samples. CDR3s include the opening cysteine and the closing phenylalanine or tryptophan. A D gene is named only where the DNA matches it firmly. Where a row states a size, it is once, few, many or the class of an expanded clone; other rows omit it.

d_gene	v_gene	abundance	j_gene	CDR3aa	CDR3nt
NA	TRBV7-9	NA	TRBJ1-1	CASSLLGYTEAFF	TGTGCCAGCAGCTTATTGGGCTACACTGAAGCTTTCTTT
NA	TRBV6-6	NA	TRBJ2-7	CASSPNYSGLTYEQYF	TGTGCCAGCAGCCCTAACTATAGCGGACTAACCTACGAGCAGTACTTC
TRBD1	TRBV28	NA	TRBJ2-7	CASSIPTGRGEQYF	TGTGCCAGCAGTATCCCGACAGGGCGCGGCGAGCAGTACTTC
TRBD2	TRBV18	once	TRBJ2-7	CASSVLAGGYEQYF	TGTGCCAGCTCAGTACTAGCGGGAGGATACGAGCAGTACTTC
NA	TRBV5-1	NA	TRBJ1-5	CASSLSGNGNQPQHF	TGCGCCAGCAGCTTGTCCGGGAATGGCAATCAGCCCCAGCATTTT
NA	TRBV14	NA	TRBJ1-4	CASSQGAASNEKLFF	TGTGCCAGCAGCCAAGGGGCGGCCTCTAATGAAAAACTGTTTTTT
NA	TRBV30	once	TRBJ2-3	CAWSGGLTDTQYF	TGTGCCTGGAGTGGCGGGCTAACAGATACGCAGTATTTT
NA	TRBV29-1	NA	TRBJ2-5	CSVDRGGSQYF	TGCAGCGTTGATCGAGGGGGGTCCCAGTACTTC
NA	TRBV4-1	once	TRBJ1-4	CASSQDVRQILANEKLFF	TGCGCCAGCAGCCAAGATGTCCGACAAATTTTAGCTAATGAAAAACTGTTTTTT
NA	TRBV5-1	NA	TRBJ1-1	CASSSAQGVGEAFF	TGCGCCAGCAGCTCCGCACAGGGAGTTGGCGAAGCTTTCTTT
TRBD2	TRBV4-2	NA	TRBJ2-7	CASSRFYREGLEQYF	TGTGCCAGCAGCCGCTTCTACCGGGAGGGGCTCGAGCAGTACTTC
NA	TRBV20-1	NA	TRBJ1-2	CSARIYYGYTF	TGCAGTGCTAGAATCTACTATGGCTACACCTTC
NA	TRBV7-2	NA	TRBJ1-2	CASSFQMVNYGYTF	TGTGCCAGCAGCTTTCAGATGGTGAACTATGGCTACACCTTC
NA	TRBV30	many	TRBJ2-7	CAWSAPGRPSSYEQYF	TGTGCCTGGAGTGCCCCGGGACGGCCGAGCTCCTACGAGCAGTACTTC
NA	TRBV7-7	few	TRBJ2-2	CASSQDRAGELFF	TGTGCCAGCAGCCAAGACCGAGCCGGGGAGCTGTTTTTT
TRBD2	TRBV27	NA	TRBJ2-1	CASCLSTSGDNEQFF	TGTGCCAGCTGCCTCTCGACTAGCGGGGACAATGAGCAGTTCTTC
TRBD1	TRBV28	NA	TRBJ1-2	CASGRDRGYGYTF	TGTGCCAGCGGCCGGGACAGGGGCTATGGCTACACCTTC
NA	TRBV6-6	NA	TRBJ2-4	CASIKDQIQYF	TGTGCCAGCATAAAAGACCAGATTCAGTACTTC
NA	TRBV6-5	NA	TRBJ1-2	CASRIRDGYTF	TGTGCCAGCAGGATCAGAGATGGCTACACCTTC
NA	TRBV5-1	NA	TRBJ2-3	CASSLGLRHSTDTQYF	TGCGCCAGCAGCTTGGGATTACGCCATAGCACAGATACGCAGTATTTT
TRBD1	TRBV7-2	few	TRBJ1-1	CASSQGRQGVYTEAFF	TGTGCCAGCAGCCAGGGACGTCAGGGGGTCTACACTGAAGCTTTCTTT
TRBD2	TRBV11-1	once	TRBJ2-5	CASSFGNSGIQETQYF	TGTGCCAGCAGCTTCGGTAATAGCGGGATCCAAGAGACCCAGTACTTC
NA	TRBV2	NA	TRBJ1-2	CASSGSLYGYTF	TGTGCCAGCAGTGGGTCCCTCTATGGCTACACCTTC
TRBD2	TRBV5-1	once	TRBJ2-3	CASSEGLADTQYF	TGCGCCAGCAGCGAAGGACTAGCGGATACGCAGTATTTT
TRBD2	TRBV2	NA	TRBJ2-1	CASSDGTSGSHGNEQFF	TGTGCCAGCAGTGACGGGACTAGCGGGAGCCACGGGAATGAGCAGTTCTTC
NA	TRBV15	NA	TRBJ1-2	CATSRVDVNYGYTF	TGTGCCACCAGCAGAGTGGATGTAAACTATGGCTACACCTTC
NA	TRBV7-8	NA	TRBJ2-2	CASSPKNRDSSNTGELFF	TGTGCCAGCAGCCCGAAAAACAGGGACTCAAGTAACACCGGGGAGCTGTTTTTT
TRBD2	TRBV14	NA	TRBJ2-5	CASSQHLGAGARLETQYF	TGTGCCAGCAGCCAACACCTTGGGGCGGGAGCCCGGTTGGAGACCCAGTACTTC
NA	TRBV5-1	few	TRBJ1-1	CASSLYGGNTEAFF	TGCGCCAGCAGCTTGTACGGGGGAAACACTGAAGCTTTCTTT
TRBD1	TRBV15	once	TRBJ2-7	CATSRDLPGQGDPYVQYF	TGTGCCACCAGCAGAGATTTACCGGGACAGGGGGACCCCTACGTGCAGTACTTC
NA	TRBV5-6	NA	TRBJ2-3	CASSSGVASTDTQYF	TGTGCCAGCAGCTCGGGGGTAGCTAGCACAGATACGCAGTATTTT
TRBD2	TRBV5-1	NA	TRBJ2-3	CASSPGTGGRAVDTQYF	TGCGCCAGCAGCCCGGGGACTGGCGGGAGGGCCGTGGATACGCAGTATTTT
NA	TRBV11-3	NA	TRBJ2-1	CASSRRNSGDEQFF	TGTGCCAGCAGCCGACGCAACTCAGGGGATGAGCAGTTCTTC
NA	TRBV14	NA	TRBJ2-7	CASSFGLGEYEQYF	TGTGCCAGCAGCTTTGGGCTAGGCGAGTACGAGCAGTACTTC
NA	TRBV7-9	NA	TRBJ2-5	CASSFRRDQETQYF	TGTGCCAGCAGCTTCCGCCGGGACCAAGAGACCCAGTACTTC
TRBD1	TRBV11-2	few	TRBJ2-3	CASSRRGNRGSTDTQYF	TGTGCCAGCAGCCGTAGAGGAAACAGGGGGAGCACAGATACGCAGTATTTT
NA	TRBV30	many	TRBJ2-1	CAWSPTWVEQFF	TGTGCCTGGAGTCCTACCTGGGTTGAGCAGTTCTTC
NA	TRBV5-1	NA	TRBJ1-2	CASSPDYGRGYTF	TGCGCCAGCAGCCCCGACTACGGACGTGGCTACACCTTC
NA	TRBV29-1	NA	TRBJ1-4	CSVNLSGREKLFF	TGCAGCGTTAATCTGTCAGGACGCGAAAAACTGTTTTTT
TRBD2	TRBV30	once	TRBJ2-1	CAWGTSGRRVDEQFF	TGTGCCTGGGGGACTAGCGGGAGAAGGGTGGATGAGCAGTTCTTC
NA	TRBV6-4	NA	TRBJ2-2	CASIPSGNTGELFF	TGTGCCAGCATCCCGAGCGGGAACACCGGGGAGCTGTTTTTT
NA	TRBV4-1	NA	TRBJ1-3	CASSLQGSGNTIYF	TGCGCCAGCAGCCTACAGGGATCCGGAAACACCATATATTTT
NA	TRBV11-2	NA	TRBJ2-7	CASSVSDEQYF	TGTGCCAGCAGCGTTAGTGACGAGCAGTACTTC
NA	TRBV28	NA	TRBJ2-7	CASSVGIAPYEQYF	TGTGCCAGCAGTGTAGGCATAGCTCCCTACGAGCAGTACTTC
NA	TRBV4-1	NA	TRBJ2-1	CASSLRDQNEQFF	TGCGCCAGCAGCCTGCGGGACCAAAATGAGCAGTTCTTC
NA	TRBV30	NA	TRBJ2-7	CARSPTGLDTVF	TGTGCCCGGAGCCCCACAGGCCTAGATACCGTCTTC
NA	TRBV10-3	NA	TRBJ2-7	CAISGLASGEQYF	TGTGCCATCAGTGGTTTGGCGAGCGGAGAGCAGTACTTC
NA	TRBV29-1	few	TRBJ2-7	CSARDVAYEQYF	TGCAGCGCAAGGGACGTCGCCTACGAGCAGTACTTC
TRBD1	TRBV5-1	NA	TRBJ1-1	CASSKQGDTEAFF	TGCGCCAGCAGCAAACAGGGGGACACTGAAGCTTTCTTT
TRBD1	TRBV7-3	NA	TRBJ2-5	CASSLTRDRGETQYF	TGTGCCAGCAGCTTAACCCGGGACAGGGGCGAGACCCAGTACTTC
NA	TRBV6-1	NA	TRBJ1-3	CASSEAQGFGNTIYF	TGTGCCAGCAGTGAAGCGCAGGGGTTTGGAAACACCATATATTTT